The following is a T cell receptor (beta chain) sequence with its context. The CDR3 sequence is 16 residues long. Trimming took 3 bases from V and 2 from J, leaving 16 bases between them. The germline CDR1 and CDR2 sequences are MDHEN and SYDVKM. The data were produced by immunoSEQ multiplex PCR, yet TCRdb's version contains in-frame clones alone and is incomplete. The sample comprises 26,000 or so clones, roughly 89% of which are singletons, and around a sixth rests with the top ten. The sample belongs to a study of T cell changes during pregnancy in multiple sclerosis. The receptor comes from a female donor with multiple sclerosis, enrolled in a pregnancy study. This chain links TRBV28 with TRBJ2-5; a weak D match, TRBD2 (6 bases). This specimen consisted of CD8+ T cells from peripheral blood mononuclear cells, obtained in the second trimester of pregnancy. The CDR3 loop reads CASSFVAGPDQETQYF. CDR3 nucleotide sequence: TGTGCCAGCAGTTTTGTTGCGGGACCCGATCAAGAGACCCAGTACTTC.